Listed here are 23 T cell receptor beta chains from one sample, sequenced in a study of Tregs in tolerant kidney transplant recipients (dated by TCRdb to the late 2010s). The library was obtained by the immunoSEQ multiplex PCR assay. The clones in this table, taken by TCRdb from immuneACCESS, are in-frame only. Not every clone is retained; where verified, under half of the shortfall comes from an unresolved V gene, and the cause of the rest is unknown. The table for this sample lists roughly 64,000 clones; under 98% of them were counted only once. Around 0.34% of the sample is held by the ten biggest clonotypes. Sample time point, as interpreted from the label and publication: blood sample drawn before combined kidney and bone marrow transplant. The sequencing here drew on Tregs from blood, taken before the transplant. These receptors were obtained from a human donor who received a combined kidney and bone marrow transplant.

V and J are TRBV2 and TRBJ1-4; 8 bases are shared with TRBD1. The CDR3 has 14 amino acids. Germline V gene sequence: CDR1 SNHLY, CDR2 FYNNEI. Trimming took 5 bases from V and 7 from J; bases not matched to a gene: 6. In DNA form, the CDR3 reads TGTGCCAGCAGTCCTCAGGGGGCAAGTGAAAAACTGTTTTTT. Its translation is CASSPQGASEKLFF.

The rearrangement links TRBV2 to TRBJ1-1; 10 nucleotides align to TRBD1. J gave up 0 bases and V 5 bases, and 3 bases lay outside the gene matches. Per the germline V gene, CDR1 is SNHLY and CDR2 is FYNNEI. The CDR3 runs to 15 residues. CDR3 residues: CASSKGQGLNTEAFF. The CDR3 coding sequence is TGTGCCAGCAGTAAGGGACAGGGGTTGAACACTGAAGCTTTCTTT.

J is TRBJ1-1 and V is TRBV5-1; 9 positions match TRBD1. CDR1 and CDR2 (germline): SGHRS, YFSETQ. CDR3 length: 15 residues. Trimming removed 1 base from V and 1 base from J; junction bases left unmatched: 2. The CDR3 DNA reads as TGCGCCAGCAGCTTGTTGACAGGGGGGAACACTGAAGCTTTCTTT. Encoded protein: CASSLLTGGNTEAFF. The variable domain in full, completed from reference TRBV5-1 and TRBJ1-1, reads KAGVTQTPRYLIKTRGQQVTLSCSPISGHRSVSWYQQTPGQGLQFLFEYFSETQRNKGNFPGRFSGRQFSNSRSEMNVSTLELGDSALYLCASSLLTGGNTEAFFGQGTRLTVV.

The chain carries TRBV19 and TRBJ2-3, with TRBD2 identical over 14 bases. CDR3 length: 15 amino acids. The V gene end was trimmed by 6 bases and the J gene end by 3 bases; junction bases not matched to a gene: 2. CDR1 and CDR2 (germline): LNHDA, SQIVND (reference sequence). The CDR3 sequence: CASRTSGRATDTQYF. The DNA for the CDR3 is TGTGCCAGTAGGACTAGCGGGAGGGCTACAGATACGCAGTATTTT.

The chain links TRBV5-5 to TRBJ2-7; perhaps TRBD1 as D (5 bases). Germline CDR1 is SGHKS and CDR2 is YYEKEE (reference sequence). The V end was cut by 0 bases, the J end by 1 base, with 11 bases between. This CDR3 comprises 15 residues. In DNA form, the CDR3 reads TGTGCCAGCAGCTTGGCTACGACAGTTTCCTACGAGCAGTACTTC. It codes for CASSLATTVSYEQYF.

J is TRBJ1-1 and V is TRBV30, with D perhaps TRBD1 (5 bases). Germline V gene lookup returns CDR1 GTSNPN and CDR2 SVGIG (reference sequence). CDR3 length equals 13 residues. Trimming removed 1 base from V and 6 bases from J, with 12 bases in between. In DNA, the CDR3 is TGTGCCTGGAGTGAGGAAACGGGGGCTGAAGCTTTCTTT. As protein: CAWSEETGAEAFF.

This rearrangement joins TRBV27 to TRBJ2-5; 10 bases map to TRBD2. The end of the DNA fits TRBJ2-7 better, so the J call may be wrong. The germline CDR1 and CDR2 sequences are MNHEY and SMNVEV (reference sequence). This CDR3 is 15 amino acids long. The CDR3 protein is CASSVLAGPYYEQYF. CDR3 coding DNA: TGTGCCAGCAGTGTACTAGCGGGACCATACTACGAGCAGTACTTC.

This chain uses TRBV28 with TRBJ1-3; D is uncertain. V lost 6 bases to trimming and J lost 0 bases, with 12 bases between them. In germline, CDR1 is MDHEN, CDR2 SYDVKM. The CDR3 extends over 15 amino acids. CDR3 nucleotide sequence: TGTGCCAGCAGAATTGGGAGGAGCTCTGGAAACACCATATATTTT. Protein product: CASRIGRSSGNTIYF.

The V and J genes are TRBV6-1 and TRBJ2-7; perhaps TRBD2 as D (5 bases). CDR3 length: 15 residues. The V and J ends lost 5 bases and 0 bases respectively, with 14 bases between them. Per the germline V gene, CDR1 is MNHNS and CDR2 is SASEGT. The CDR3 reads CASSTSPGYSYEQYF. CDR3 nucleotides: TGTGCCAGCAGTACCTCTCCGGGATACTCCTACGAGCAGTACTTC.

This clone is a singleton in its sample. CDR3 DNA: TGTGCCAGCAGCCAAGAGGGGACAGGCTTCTATGGCTACACCTTC. This gives the protein CASSQEGTGFYGYTF. The chain carries TRBV14 and TRBJ1-2, with 8 positions matching TRBD1. This CDR3 comprises 15 residues. The trim removed 0 bases at V and 4 bases at J, leaving 4 bases unmatched. The V gene's germline CDR1 is SGHDN and CDR2 FVKESK. Drawing the rest from reference TRBV14 and TRBJ1-2, the complete variable domain is EAGVTQFPSHSVIEKGQTVTLRCDPISGHDNLYWYRRVMGKEIKFLLHFVKESKQDESGMPNNRFLAERTGGTYSTLKVQPAELEDSGVYFCASSQEGTGFYGYTFGSGTRLTVV.

As DNA, the CDR3 is TGTGCCATCAGTGAGTCGAAGACAGGGGGTATCACTGAAGCTTTCTTT. It yields the protein CAISESKTGGITEAFF. The V call is TRBV10-3, the J call TRBJ1-1, with TRBD1 matching over 9 bases. CDR3 length: 16 residues. The V and J ends lost 0 bases and 4 bases, in that order; junction bases with no gene match: 6. Germline V lookup: CDR1 ENHRY, CDR2 SYGVKD.

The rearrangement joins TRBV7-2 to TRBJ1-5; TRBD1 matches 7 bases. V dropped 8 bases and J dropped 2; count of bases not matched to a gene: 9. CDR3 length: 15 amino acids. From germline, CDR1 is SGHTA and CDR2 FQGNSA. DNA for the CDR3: TGTGCCAGCCGGACAGGAACCGGGGGCAATCAGCCCCAGCATTTT. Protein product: CASRTGTGGNQPQHF.

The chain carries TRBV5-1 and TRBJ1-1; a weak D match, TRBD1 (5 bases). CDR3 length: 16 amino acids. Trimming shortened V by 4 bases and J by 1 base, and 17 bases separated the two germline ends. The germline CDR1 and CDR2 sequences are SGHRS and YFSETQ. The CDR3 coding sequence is TGCGCCAGCAGCCTATTCGGCGGGACCCCGAACACTGAAGCTTTCTTT. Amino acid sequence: CASSLFGGTPNTEAFF.

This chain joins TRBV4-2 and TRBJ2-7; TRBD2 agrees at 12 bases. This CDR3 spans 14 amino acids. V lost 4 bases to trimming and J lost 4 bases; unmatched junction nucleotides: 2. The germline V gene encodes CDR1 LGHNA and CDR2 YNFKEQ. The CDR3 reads CASSRGLAGYEQYF. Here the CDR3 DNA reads TGTGCCAGCAGCCGAGGACTAGCGGGATACGAGCAGTACTTC.

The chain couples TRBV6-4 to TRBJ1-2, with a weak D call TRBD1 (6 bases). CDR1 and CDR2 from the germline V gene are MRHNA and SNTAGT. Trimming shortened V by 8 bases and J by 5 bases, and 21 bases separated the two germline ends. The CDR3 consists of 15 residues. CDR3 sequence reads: CASPYLGGDPYGYTF. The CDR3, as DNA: TGTGCCAGCCCCTACCTAGGGGGGGATCCTTATGGCTACACCTTC.

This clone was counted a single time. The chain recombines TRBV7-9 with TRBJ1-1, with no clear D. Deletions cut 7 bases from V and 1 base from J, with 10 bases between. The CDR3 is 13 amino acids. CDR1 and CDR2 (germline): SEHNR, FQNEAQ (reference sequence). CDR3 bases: TGTGCCAGCATTCTCCGGGGGAACACTGAAGCTTTCTTT. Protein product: CASILRGNTEAFF.

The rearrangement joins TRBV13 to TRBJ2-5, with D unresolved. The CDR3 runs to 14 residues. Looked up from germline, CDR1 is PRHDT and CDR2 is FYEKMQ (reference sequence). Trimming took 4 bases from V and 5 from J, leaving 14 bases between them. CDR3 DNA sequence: TGTGCCAGCAGCTCCCGCTGGGCAGGTGAGACCCAGTACTTC. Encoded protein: CASSSRWAGETQYF.

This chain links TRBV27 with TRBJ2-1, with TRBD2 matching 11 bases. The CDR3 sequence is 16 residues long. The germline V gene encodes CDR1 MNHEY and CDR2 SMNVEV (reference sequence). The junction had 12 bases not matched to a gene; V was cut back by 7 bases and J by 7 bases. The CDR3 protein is CASIKWASGGRNEQFF. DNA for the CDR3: TGTGCCAGCATCAAGTGGGCTAGCGGGGGGCGTAATGAGCAGTTCTTC.

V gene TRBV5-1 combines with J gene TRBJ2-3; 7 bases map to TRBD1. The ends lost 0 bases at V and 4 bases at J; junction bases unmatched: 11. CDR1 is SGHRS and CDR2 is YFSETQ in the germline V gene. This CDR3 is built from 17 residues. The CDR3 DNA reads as TGCGCCAGCAGCTTGGGGGGACAGCCTCGCGGAGCAGATACGCAGTATTTT. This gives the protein CASSLGGQPRGADTQYF.

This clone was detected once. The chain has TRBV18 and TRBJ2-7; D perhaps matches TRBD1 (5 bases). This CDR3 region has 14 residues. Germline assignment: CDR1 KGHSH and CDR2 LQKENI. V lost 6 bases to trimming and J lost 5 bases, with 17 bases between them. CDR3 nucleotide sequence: TGTGCCAGCTCCCCGTTCGCAGGGTTCCACGAGCAGTACTTC. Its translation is CASSPFAGFHEQYF. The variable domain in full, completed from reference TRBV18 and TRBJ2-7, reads NAGVMQNPRHLVRRRGQEARLRCSPMKGHSHVYWYRQLPEEGLKFMVYLQKENIIDESGMPKERFSAEFPKEGPSILRIQQVVRGDSAAYFCASSPFAGFHEQYFGPGTRLTVT.

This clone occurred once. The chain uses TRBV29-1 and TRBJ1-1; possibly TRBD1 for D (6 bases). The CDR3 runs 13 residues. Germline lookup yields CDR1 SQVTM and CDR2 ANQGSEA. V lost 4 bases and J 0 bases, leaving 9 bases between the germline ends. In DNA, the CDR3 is TGCAGCGTTGCGGGACACTTGAACACTGAAGCTTTCTTT. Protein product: CSVAGHLNTEAFF.

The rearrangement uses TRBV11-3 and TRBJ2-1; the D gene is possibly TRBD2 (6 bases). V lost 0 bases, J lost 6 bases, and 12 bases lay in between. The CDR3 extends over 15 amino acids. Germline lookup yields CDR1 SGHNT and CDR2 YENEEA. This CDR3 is CASSLEAGGFNEQFF. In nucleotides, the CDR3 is TGTGCCAGCAGCTTAGAAGCGGGTGGTTTCAATGAGCAGTTCTTC.

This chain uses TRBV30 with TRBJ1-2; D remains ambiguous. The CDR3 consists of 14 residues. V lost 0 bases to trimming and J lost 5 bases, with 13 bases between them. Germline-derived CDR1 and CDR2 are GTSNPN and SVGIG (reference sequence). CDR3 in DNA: TGTGCCTGGAGTGTACGAGGAGGGCGGTATGGCTACACCTTC. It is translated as CAWSVRGGRYGYTF.